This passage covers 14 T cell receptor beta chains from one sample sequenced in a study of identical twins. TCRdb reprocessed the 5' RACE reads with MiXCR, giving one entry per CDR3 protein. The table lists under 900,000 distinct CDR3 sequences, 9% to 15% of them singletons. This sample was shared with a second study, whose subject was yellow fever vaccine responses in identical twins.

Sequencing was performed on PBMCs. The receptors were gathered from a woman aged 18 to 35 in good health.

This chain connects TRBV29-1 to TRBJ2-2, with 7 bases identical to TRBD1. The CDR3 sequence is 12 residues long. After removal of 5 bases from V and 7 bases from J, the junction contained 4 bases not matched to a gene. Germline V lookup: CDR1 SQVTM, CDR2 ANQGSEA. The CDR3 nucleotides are TGCAGCGTTCGACAGGGCGGCGGGGAGCTGTTTTTT. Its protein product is CSVRQGGGELFF.

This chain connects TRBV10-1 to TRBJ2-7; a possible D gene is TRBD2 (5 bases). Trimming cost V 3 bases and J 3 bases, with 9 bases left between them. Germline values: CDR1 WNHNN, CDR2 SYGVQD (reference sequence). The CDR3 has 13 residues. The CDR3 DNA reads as TGCGCCAGCAGTGATTTACTAGACTACGAGCAGTACTTC. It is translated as CASSDLLDYEQYF.

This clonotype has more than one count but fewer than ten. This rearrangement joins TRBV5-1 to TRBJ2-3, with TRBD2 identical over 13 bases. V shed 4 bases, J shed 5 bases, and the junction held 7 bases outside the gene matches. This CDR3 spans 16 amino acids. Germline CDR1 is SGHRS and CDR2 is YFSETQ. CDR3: CASSTRTSGGLDTQYF. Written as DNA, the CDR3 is TGCGCCAGCAGCACACGGACTAGCGGGGGTCTAGATACGCAGTATTTT.

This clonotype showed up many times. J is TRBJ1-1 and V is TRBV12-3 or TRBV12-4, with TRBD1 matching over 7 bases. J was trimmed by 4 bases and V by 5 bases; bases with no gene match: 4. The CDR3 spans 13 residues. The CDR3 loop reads CASSKQGLTEAFF. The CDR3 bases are TGTGCCAGCAGTAAACAGGGGCTCACTGAAGCTTTCTTT.

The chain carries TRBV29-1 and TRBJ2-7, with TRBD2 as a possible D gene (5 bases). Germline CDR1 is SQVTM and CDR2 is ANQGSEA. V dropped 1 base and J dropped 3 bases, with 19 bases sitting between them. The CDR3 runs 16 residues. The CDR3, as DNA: TGCAGCGTTGAAGGAGGGAGTGGAGGTTGGGTCTACGAGCAGTACTTC. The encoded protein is CSVEGGSGGWVYEQYF.

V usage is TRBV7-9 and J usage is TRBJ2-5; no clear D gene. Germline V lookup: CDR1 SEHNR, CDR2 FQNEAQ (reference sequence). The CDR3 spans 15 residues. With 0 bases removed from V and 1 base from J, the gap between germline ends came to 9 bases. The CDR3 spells CASSLASGFQETQYF. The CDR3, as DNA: TGTGCCAGCAGCTTAGCGTCTGGTTTCCAAGAGACCCAGTACTTC.

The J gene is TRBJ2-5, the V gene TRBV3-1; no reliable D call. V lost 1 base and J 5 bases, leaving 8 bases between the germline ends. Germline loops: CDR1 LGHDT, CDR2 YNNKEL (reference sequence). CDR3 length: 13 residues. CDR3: CASSQGRFETQYF. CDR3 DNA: TGTGCCAGCAGCCAAGGGAGATTCGAGACCCAGTACTTC.

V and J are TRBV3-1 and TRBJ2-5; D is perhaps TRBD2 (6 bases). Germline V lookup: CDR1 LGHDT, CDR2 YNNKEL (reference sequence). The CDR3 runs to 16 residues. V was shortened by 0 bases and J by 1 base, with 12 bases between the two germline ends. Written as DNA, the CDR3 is TGTGCCAGCAGCCAAGATTCCTGGGGGGTCCAAGAGACCCAGTACTTC. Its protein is CASSQDSWGVQETQYF.

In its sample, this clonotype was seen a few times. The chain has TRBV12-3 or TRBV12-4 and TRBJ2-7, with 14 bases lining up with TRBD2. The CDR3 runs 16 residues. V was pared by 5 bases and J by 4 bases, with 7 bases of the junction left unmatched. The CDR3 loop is CASSPRLAGGPYEQYF. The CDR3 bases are TGTGCCAGCAGTCCCCGACTAGCGGGAGGGCCTTACGAGCAGTACTTC.

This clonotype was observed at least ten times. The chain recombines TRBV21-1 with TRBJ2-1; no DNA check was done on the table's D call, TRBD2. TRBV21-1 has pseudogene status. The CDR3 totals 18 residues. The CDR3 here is CASSNVPGTSGILDEQFF. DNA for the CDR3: TGTGCCAGCAGCAATGTGCCTGGGACTAGCGGAATTCTCGATGAGCAGTTCTTC.

The DNA of the CDR3 is TGTGCCATCAGTAAGCCCCGGGACCGGCGCTCCTACGAGCAGTACTTC. This sequence encodes CAISKPRDRRSYEQYF. This sequence joins TRBV10-3 and TRBJ2-7, with D tentatively TRBD1 or TRBD2 (5 bases each). Looked up from germline, CDR1 is ENHRY and CDR2 is SYGVKD. Trimming left V 5 bases short and J 0 bases short, with 17 bases between. The length of the CDR3 is 16 residues.

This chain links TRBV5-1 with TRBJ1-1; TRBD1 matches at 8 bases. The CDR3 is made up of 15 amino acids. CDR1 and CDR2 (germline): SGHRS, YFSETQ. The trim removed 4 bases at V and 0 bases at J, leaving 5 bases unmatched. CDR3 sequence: CASSVGDRLNTEAFF. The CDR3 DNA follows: TGCGCCAGCAGCGTAGGGGACAGGCTGAACACTGAAGCTTTCTTT. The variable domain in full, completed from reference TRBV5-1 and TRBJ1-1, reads KAGVTQTPRYLIKTRGQQVTLSCSPISGHRSVSWYQQTPGQGLQFLFEYFSETQRNKGNFPGRFSGRQFSNSRSEMNVSTLELGDSALYLCASSVGDRLNTEAFFGQGTRLTVV.

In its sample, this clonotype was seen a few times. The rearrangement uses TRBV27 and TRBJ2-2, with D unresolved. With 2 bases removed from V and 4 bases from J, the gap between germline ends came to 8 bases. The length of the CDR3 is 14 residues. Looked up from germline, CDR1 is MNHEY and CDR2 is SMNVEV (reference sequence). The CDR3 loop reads CASSLVRPTGELFF. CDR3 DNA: TGTGCCAGCAGTTTAGTCCGCCCCACCGGGGAGCTGTTTTTT.

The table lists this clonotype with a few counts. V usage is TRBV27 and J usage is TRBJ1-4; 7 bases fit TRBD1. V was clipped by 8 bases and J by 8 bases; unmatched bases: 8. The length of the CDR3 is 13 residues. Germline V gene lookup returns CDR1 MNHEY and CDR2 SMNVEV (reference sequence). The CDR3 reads CASAPGGGEKLFF. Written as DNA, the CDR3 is TGTGCCAGCGCCCCAGGGGGGGGGGAAAAACTGTTTTTT.